A selection of T cell receptor beta chains follows, all from one sample in a study of OX40 agonist ivuxolimab in advanced cancers. The data were produced by immunoSEQ multiplex PCR, yet TCRdb's version contains in-frame clones alone and is incomplete. The sample holds around 57,000 clones, 80% to 95% seen once. The source was CD4+ or CD8+ T cells sorted from blood, collected in a trial of the OX40 agonist ivuxolimab. The receptors were gathered from an adult with an advanced solid tumor such as melanoma, head and neck, liver or kidney cancer. CDR3s include the opening cysteine and the closing phenylalanine or tryptophan. D genes are given only for firm matches. Clone size is given for some rows only: seen once, a few or many times, or a class if the clone is expanded.

v_gene	abundance	d_gene	len	j_gene	CDR3nt	CDR3aa
TRBV4-3	NA	NA	15	TRBJ1-5	TGCGCCAGCAGCCAAGTCTGGGGGGTCAGTCAGCCCCAGCATTTT	CASSQVWGVSQPQHF
TRBV28	NA	NA	12	TRBJ1-5	TGTGCCAGCACCGGTTATAGTCAGCCCCAGCATTTT	CASTGYSQPQHF
TRBV5-6	NA	TRBD1	17	TRBJ1-1	TGTGCCAGCAGCTTGTTGACAGGGGAGGGTTGGACCACTGAAGCTTTCTTT	CASSLLTGEGWTTEAFF
TRBV12-5	NA	TRBD1	15	TRBJ2-3	TGTGCTAGTGGCTCGGGACAGAGGGGCGCAGATACGCAGTATTTT	CASGSGQRGADTQYF
TRBV27	few	NA	15	TRBJ1-6	TGTGCCAGCAGTTTGAGAGGGGTTAAGGGTTCACCCCTCCACTTT	CASSLRGVKGSPLHF
TRBV28	NA	TRBD1	15	TRBJ2-7	TGTGCCAGCAGTTTCTGGGCAGGGGGCGTCTACGAGCAGTACTTC	CASSFWAGGVYEQYF
TRBV30	NA	NA	13	TRBJ2-7	TGTGCCTACAATCCCGGACAATCCTACGAGCAGTACTTC	CAYNPGQSYEQYF
TRBV19	NA	NA	14	TRBJ1-1	TGTGCCAGTAGCATCGCTCTGGCGAACACTGAAGCTTTCTTT	CASSIALANTEAFF
TRBV21-1	NA	NA	16	TRBJ2-2	TGTGCCAGCAGCATACCGGGACAGGACATCACCGGGGAGCTGTTTTTT	CASSIPGQDITGELFF
TRBV30	NA	NA	15	TRBJ2-6	TGTGCCTGGAGCGGGGCAGGGGCTGGGGCCAACGTCCTGACTTTC	CAWSGAGAGANVLTF
TRBV29-1	NA	NA	10	TRBJ2-7	TGCAGCGTTGGGGACTACGAGCAGTACTTC	CSVGDYEQYF
TRBV6-5	NA	NA	15	TRBJ1-1	TGTGCCAGCAGTTACTCGCCGCAGGGTGGCACTGAAGCTTTCTTT	CASSYSPQGGTEAFF
TRBV7-9	NA	NA	14	TRBJ1-3	TGTGCTAGCAGCTTTTCAGGGCCTGGAAACACCATATATTTT	CASSFSGPGNTIYF
TRBV20-1	NA	NA	11	TRBJ2-7	TGCAGTGCTAGAGAGCAGGTGGAGCAGTACTTC	CSAREQVEQYF
TRBV25-1	NA	NA	18	TRBJ2-1	TGTGCCAGCAGTGAGCTGGGTCCCACCCGAGATAGCTACAATGAGCAGTTCTTC	CASSELGPTRDSYNEQFF
TRBV6-5	NA	NA	15	TRBJ1-5	TGTGCCAGCAGTGGACAGCCGGGGGCAGGACAGCCCCAGCATTTT	CASSGQPGAGQPQHF
TRBV28	NA	NA	15	TRBJ1-5	TGTGCCAGCAGGTACCAGCTGGGTGGGGCTCAGCCCCAGCATTTT	CASRYQLGGAQPQHF
TRBV19	NA	NA	13	TRBJ2-1	TGTGCCAGTAGTATGGGGGGCGGCAATGAGCAGTTCTTC	CASSMGGGNEQFF
TRBV6-6	NA	NA	12	TRBJ1-1	TGTGCCAGCAGTTACGGGCTAACTGAAGCTTTCTTT	CASSYGLTEAFF
TRBV4-1	NA	NA	15	TRBJ2-4	TGCGCCAGCAGCCAAGATGCCGGGCAGGGGAACATTCAGTACTTC	CASSQDAGQGNIQYF
TRBV6-6	NA	NA	14	TRBJ1-1	TGTGCCAGCACCACACGGTCGGACTCTGGTTGGGCTTTCTTT	CASTTRSDSGWAFF
TRBV5-3	NA	NA	12	TRBJ2-1	TGTGCCAGGGCCAGGGCTAGGGGCGAGCAGTTCTTC	CARARARGEQFF
TRBV19	NA	NA	15	TRBJ1-3	TGTGCCAGTAGTGATACAGGCCTCTCTGGAAACACCATATATTTT	CASSDTGLSGNTIYF
TRBV15	NA	NA	15	TRBJ1-1	TGTGCCACCAGCAGACCCGCTGGCAGGGGTACTGAAGCTTTCTTT	CATSRPAGRGTEAFF
TRBV28	NA	TRBD1	17	TRBJ1-6	TGTGCCAGCAGACGACCGGGACAGGGGATATTTGGTTCACCCCTCCACTTT	CASRRPGQGIFGSPLHF
TRBV7-9	NA	NA	12	TRBJ1-3	TGTGCCAGCAGCACAACAGGAAACACCATATATTTT	CASSTTGNTIYF
TRBV7-2	NA	NA	18	TRBJ1-1	TGTGCCAGCAGCTTAGTAGCCTTAGGGTGGGAAGGGAACACTGAAGCTTTCTTT	CASSLVALGWEGNTEAFF
TRBV4-1	NA	NA	13	TRBJ2-1	TGCGCCAGCAGCCAAGATTACGACAATGAGCAGTTCTTC	CASSQDYDNEQFF
TRBV5-8	NA	NA	11	TRBJ1-5	TGTGCCAGCAGCCCCAATCAGCCCCAGCATTTT	CASSPNQPQHF
TRBV19	once	NA	19	TRBJ1-5	TGTGCCAGTAGCCAACCCCTCCCGGGACCCATGATTAGCAATCAGCCCCAGCATTTT	CASSQPLPGPMISNQPQHF
TRBV9	NA	NA	13	TRBJ2-3	TGTGCCAGCAGCTCAAGAACTACAGATACGCAGTATTTT	CASSSRTTDTQYF
TRBV6-6	NA	NA	12	TRBJ2-1	TGTGCCAGCAGTTGGACGGGGAATGAGCAGTTCTTC	CASSWTGNEQFF
TRBV27	once	NA	14	TRBJ1-5	TGTGCCAGCCGGCCGACCGGGAGCAATCAGCCCCAGCATTTT	CASRPTGSNQPQHF
TRBV6-5	NA	NA	13	TRBJ1-4	TGTGCCAGCAGTTTCAGCTATAATGAAAAACTGTTTTTT	CASSFSYNEKLFF
TRBV9	NA	NA	12	TRBJ2-3	TGTGCCAGCAGCGTAGACACAGATACGCAGTATTTT	CASSVDTDTQYF
TRBV4-3	NA	NA	11	TRBJ2-1	TGCGCCAGCAGCCAAGACTACAGGCAGTTCTTC	CASSQDYRQFF
TRBV27	NA	TRBD1	15	TRBJ2-3	TGTGCCAGCAGTCCGGGACAGGGTTGGACAGATACGCAGTATTTT	CASSPGQGWTDTQYF
TRBV18	NA	TRBD1	16	TRBJ2-1	TGTGCCAGCTTAAGTACAGGGGCGAGCTCCTACAATGAGCAGTTCTTC	CASLSTGASSYNEQFF
TRBV9	NA	NA	16	TRBJ2-3	TGTGCCAGCAGCGTAGGTCAACTAGTGATGTCAGATACGCAGTATTTT	CASSVGQLVMSDTQYF
TRBV7-3	once	NA	15	TRBJ2-3	TGTGCCAGCAGCTTTTGGGGGGGCCGCACAGATACGCAGTATTTT	CASSFWGGRTDTQYF
TRBV4-1	NA	NA	16	TRBJ1-3	TGCGCCAGCAGCCAAGCCATACAGAGCTCTGGAAACACCATATATTTT	CASSQAIQSSGNTIYF
TRBV5-5	NA	TRBD1	17	TRBJ1-2	TGTGCCAGCAGCTTGGATCTCCGGGACAGGGGACTCTATGGCTACACCTTC	CASSLDLRDRGLYGYTF
TRBV30	NA	NA	11	TRBJ2-1	TGTGGGTGGAGTGTGGGCGATGAGCAGTTCTTC	CGWSVGDEQFF
TRBV5-6	NA	TRBD1	16	TRBJ2-1	TGTGCCAGCAGTTTTATCCGGGACAGGGGAAACAATGAGCAGTTCTTC	CASSFIRDRGNNEQFF
TRBV30	NA	NA	14	TRBJ1-5	TGTGCCTGGAGTGCTATTGTCAGCAATCAGCCCCAGCATTTT	CAWSAIVSNQPQHF
TRBV6-4	NA	NA	16	TRBJ2-1	TGTGCCAGCAGTGACTCGTATGGGCAGGGGTACAATGAGCAGTTCTTC	CASSDSYGQGYNEQFF
TRBV19	NA	NA	15	TRBJ1-5	TGTGCCAGTAGTATTCTTCCCACGAGCAATCAGCCCCAGCATTTT	CASSILPTSNQPQHF
TRBV28	once	NA	13	TRBJ1-6	TGTGCCAGCAGTTTATCCCCGACTTCACCCCTCCACTTT	CASSLSPTSPLHF
TRBV6-6	NA	NA	15	TRBJ1-4	TGTGCCACCACCCTGGGGGGCGGCACTAATGAAAAACTGTTTTTT	CATTLGGGTNEKLFF
TRBV4-3	NA	NA	15	TRBJ2-1	TGCGCCAGCAGCCAAGATCCGATTCACCCCAATGAGCAGTTCTTC	CASSQDPIHPNEQFF
TRBV6-5	NA	NA	13	TRBJ2-3	TGTGCCAGCAGTTCCCCAGGGGTGGATACGCAGTATTTT	CASSSPGVDTQYF
TRBV19	NA	NA	16	TRBJ2-1	TGTGCCAGTAGTATAGTCCCCAGCGGAGTCTCGAATGAGCAGTTCTTC	CASSIVPSGVSNEQFF
TRBV27	NA	NA	13	TRBJ1-1	TGTGCCAGCAGTTTAGGGGGGAACACTGAAGCTTTCTTT	CASSLGGNTEAFF